These 25 T cell receptor beta chains came from one sample sequenced in a study of blood T cell repertoires in COVID-19. Repertoires were generated with immunoSEQ multiplex PCR, while TCRdb's copy carries only in-frame clones and drops some. Counted here are tens of thousands of clones, around 85% occurring once; the ten biggest clones make up 3.4%. Sequenced material: peripheral blood. Source of these receptors: a man in his fifties with acute or convalescent COVID-19.

This clone was found once. V is TRBV14 and J is TRBJ2-2, with 8 bases identical to TRBD2. This CDR3 is built from 15 residues. V trimming: 2 bases; J trimming: 4 bases; junction bases outside the gene matches: 3. Germline V gives CDR1 SGHDN, CDR2 FVKESK. The CDR3 coding sequence is TGTGCCAGCAGCCAACTAAGCGGGAGCACCGGGGAGCTGTTTTTT. This sequence encodes CASSQLSGSTGELFF.

In its sample, this clone ranks as medium-sized. The rearrangement uses TRBV5-6 and TRBJ2-1; 11 bases map to TRBD2. The CDR3 covers 15 residues. CDR1 is SGHDT, CDR2 YYEEEE, per germline. V lost 4 bases, J lost 4 bases, and 4 bases stayed unmatched. The CDR3 protein is CASSRSGGAYNEQFF. DNA of the CDR3: TGTGCCAGCAGCCGTAGCGGGGGGGCGTACAATGAGCAGTTCTTC.

V is TRBV19 and J is TRBJ2-1, with 12 bases aligning to TRBD2. Germline V gene data show CDR1 as LNHDA and CDR2 as SQIVND (reference sequence). The CDR3 totals 14 residues. With 5 bases clipped from V and 7 bases from J, the junction kept 3 bases outside the gene matches. The CDR3 sequence: CASSRTSGVNEQFF. The DNA of the CDR3 is TGTGCCAGTAGTCGGACTAGCGGGGTGAATGAGCAGTTCTTC. The full variable domain, in which reference TRBV19 and TRBJ2-1 provide the parts outside the CDR3, is DGGITQSPKYLFRKEGQNVTLSCEQNLNHDAMYWYRQDPGQGLRLIYYSQIVNDFQKGDIAEGYSVSREKKESFPLTVTSAQKNPTAFYLCASSRTSGVNEQFFGPGTRLTVL.

This rearrangement joins TRBV3-1 (or the pseudogene TRBV3-2) to TRBJ2-1; the match to TRBD2 covers 9 bases. Germline values: CDR1 LGHDT, CDR2 YNNKEL (reference sequence). J lost 9 bases, V lost 4 bases, and 4 bases had no gene match. CDR3 length: 13 residues. The DNA for the CDR3 is TGTGCCAGCAGCCCCGGGACTAGCCTTGAGCAGTTCTTC. Translating gives CASSPGTSLEQFF.

The genes are TRBV2 and TRBJ2-2; 8 nucleotides align to TRBD1. The J segment lost 6 bases and the V segment lost 5 bases, leaving 8 bases of the junction unmatched. CDR1 is SNHLY and CDR2 is FYNNEI in the germline V gene. The CDR3 is made up of 15 amino acids. CDR3 bases: TGTGCCAGCAGTTCAGTCTGGACAGGGTCCGGGGAGCTGTTTTTT. The encoded protein is CASSSVWTGSGELFF.

V gene TRBV11-2 combines with J gene TRBJ2-7; 8 bases are a match to TRBD1. Trimming at V came to 3 bases and at J to 3 bases, leaving 1 base not matched to a gene. CDR1 is SGHAT, CDR2 FQNNGV, per germline. The CDR3 runs 13 residues. CDR3 sequence reads: CASSLGQVYEQYF. As DNA, the CDR3 is TGTGCCAGCAGCTTGGGACAGGTCTACGAGCAGTACTTC. The full variable domain, completed using reference TRBV11-2 and TRBJ2-7, is EAGVAQSPRYKIIEKRQSVAFWCNPISGHATLYWYQQILGQGPKLLIQFQNNGVVDDSQLPKDRFSAERLKGVDSTLKIQPAKLEDSAVYLCASSLGQVYEQYFGPGTRLTVT.

This chain uses TRBV12-3 or TRBV12-4 with TRBJ2-7; D call uncertain. Trimming left V 4 bases short and J 3 bases short, with 7 bases between. There are 12 residues in the CDR3. CDR3 DNA sequence: TGTGCCAGCAGTTCTTACAGCTACGAGCAGTACTTC. Residues: CASSSYSYEQYF.

The chain combines TRBV7-9 with TRBJ1-4; 7 nucleotides match TRBD1. CDR1 is SEHNR and CDR2 is FQNEAQ in the germline V gene (reference sequence). V was clipped by 3 bases and J by 7 bases; unmatched bases: 11. This CDR3 is built from 16 residues. The CDR3 region is CASSFRTGGFGEKLFF. Here the CDR3 DNA reads TGTGCCAGCAGCTTTCGGACAGGCGGTTTTGGTGAAAAACTGTTTTTT.

The rearrangement uses TRBV6-5 and TRBJ1-4; no firm D call. Germline CDR1 MNHEY, CDR2 SVGAGI. Between the trimmed V and J ends, which lost 5 bases and 6 bases, there was a span of 16 bases. There are 15 residues in the CDR3. The CDR3, as DNA: TGTGCCAGCAGTCTCCGCGGGGTAGGCGATGAAAAACTGTTTTTT. It yields the protein CASSLRGVGDEKLFF.

The rearrangement uses TRBV7-3 and TRBJ2-3; the match to TRBD1 covers 8 bases. Germline loops: CDR1 SGHTA, CDR2 FQGTGA. This CDR3 is built from 15 residues. V trimming: 2 bases; J trimming: 3 bases; junction bases outside the gene matches: 4. CDR3 bases: TGTGCCAGCAGCTTACAGGGGGCTACGACAGATACGCAGTATTTT. The encoded protein is CASSLQGATTDTQYF. Together with reference TRBV7-3 and TRBJ2-3, the CDR3 gives the full variable domain: GAGVSQTPSNKVTEKGKYVELRCDPISGHTALYWYRQSLGQGPEFLIYFQGTGAADDSGLPNDRFFAVRPEGSVSTLKIQRTERGDSAVYLCASSLQGATTDTQYFGPGTRLTVL.

For the CDR3, the DNA is TGTGCCAGCAGCTTGACCTTCGCCAGGGGGCGTAGGGCTTTCTTT. Translating gives CASSLTFARGRRAFF. The chain employs TRBV7-7 and TRBJ1-1, with 8 bases matching TRBD1. V gave up 3 bases and J gave up 11 bases; unmatched junction bases: 14. This CDR3 spans 15 amino acids. Germline V gives CDR1 SSHAT, CDR2 FNYEAQ (reference sequence).

The rearrangement links TRBV5-1 to TRBJ1-3, with a possible D match to TRBD1 (6 bases). The germline V gene encodes CDR1 SGHRS and CDR2 YFSETQ. The CDR3 consists of 14 residues. Between the trimmed V and J ends, which lost 0 bases and 4 bases, there was a span of 8 bases. The CDR3 loop reads CASSLGDNGNTIYF. CDR3 DNA: TGCGCCAGCAGCTTGGGGGACAACGGAAACACCATATATTTT.

The rearrangement joins TRBV5-1 to TRBJ2-3; 7 positions match TRBD2. Per the germline V gene, CDR1 is SGHRS and CDR2 is YFSETQ. Germline trimming cut 0 bases from V and 3 bases from J; bases unmatched to any gene: 1. The CDR3 loop spans 14 amino acids. The CDR3 nucleotides are TGCGCCAGCAGCTTGGCGCGGGAGACAGATACGCAGTATTTT. It specifies CASSLARETDTQYF. Supplemented by reference TRBV5-1 and TRBJ2-3, the full variable domain reads KAGVTQTPRYLIKTRGQQVTLSCSPISGHRSVSWYQQTPGQGLQFLFEYFSETQRNKGNFPGRFSGRQFSNSRSEMNVSTLELGDSALYLCASSLARETDTQYFGPGTRLTVL.

This clone has only a few counts. The V call is TRBV4-3, the J call TRBJ2-2; 9 bases fit TRBD1. This CDR3 spans 17 amino acids. Germline CDR1 is LGHNA and CDR2 is YSLEER. After removal of 4 bases from V and 6 bases from J, the junction contained 12 bases not matched to a gene. CDR3 loop: CASSPGTGPPIAGELFF. The CDR3 nucleotides read TGCGCCAGCAGCCCTGGGACAGGGCCGCCCATCGCCGGGGAGCTGTTTTTT.

The chain employs TRBV6-5 and TRBJ2-6; no reliable D call. From germline, CDR1 is MNHEY and CDR2 SVGAGI. This CDR3 is built from 15 residues. Trimming removed 8 bases from V and 0 bases from J, with 11 bases in between. The CDR3 reads CASRVVDSGANVLTF. The CDR3 bases are TGTGCCAGCCGAGTCGTTGACTCTGGGGCCAACGTCCTGACTTTC.

The chain employs TRBV28 and TRBJ2-5; 10 bases map to TRBD1. Germline loops: CDR1 MDHEN, CDR2 SYDVKM. The CDR3 is 15 amino acids. Germline trimming cut 5 bases from V and 5 bases from J; bases unmatched to any gene: 8. The CDR3 loop reads CASSRTGGSRETQYF. The CDR3 DNA sequence: TGTGCCAGCAGTCGGACAGGGGGTTCACGGGAGACCCAGTACTTC.

The J gene is TRBJ1-4, the V gene TRBV10-3, with 8 bases fitting TRBD1. The trim removed 10 bases at V and 6 bases at J, leaving 10 bases unmatched. Germline V gives CDR1 ENHRY, CDR2 SYGVKD. This CDR3 comprises 14 residues. CDR3 residues: CATRSGQGDEKLFF. Written as DNA, the CDR3 is TGTGCCACCCGAAGTGGACAGGGAGATGAAAAACTGTTTTTT.

This chain connects TRBV5-8 to TRBJ2-6; TRBD1 is a possible D gene (6 bases). The V and J ends lost 4 bases and 1 base respectively, with 9 bases between them. There are 15 residues in the CDR3. Germline V lookup: CDR1 SGHTS, CDR2 YDEGEE. The CDR3: CASSIRGSGANVLTF. CDR3 bases: TGTGCCAGCAGCATCAGGGGATCTGGGGCCAACGTCCTGACTTTC.

This chain links TRBV30 with TRBJ1-1, with D tentatively TRBD1 (5 bases). CDR1 GTSNPN and CDR2 SVGIG come from the germline V gene (reference sequence). V lost 2 bases to trimming and J lost 3 bases, with 10 bases between them. This CDR3 region has 13 residues. The CDR3 region has the DNA TGTGCCTGGAGTCGGGGGGGGGACACTGAAGCTTTCTTT. This gives the protein CAWSRGGDTEAFF.

The rearrangement uses TRBV7-9 and TRBJ1-3, with TRBD1 as a possible D gene (5 bases). This CDR3 is 15 amino acids long. V was shortened by 5 bases and J by 0 bases, with 11 bases between the two germline ends. From germline, CDR1 is SEHNR and CDR2 FQNEAQ (reference sequence). For the CDR3, the DNA is TGTGCCAGCAGCCCCCGGGGGATCTCTGGAAACACCATATATTTT. It yields the protein CASSPRGISGNTIYF.

The V call is TRBV18, the J call TRBJ2-5, with D unclear. This CDR3 contains 13 residues. CDR1 KGHSH and CDR2 LQKENI come from the germline V gene. Trimming stripped 2 bases from V and 5 bases from J, with 9 bases between. The CDR3: CASSPGSGETQYF. The CDR3 DNA reads TGTGCCAGCTCACCAGGGTCCGGGGAGACCCAGTACTTC.

J is TRBJ1-2 and V is TRBV10-3; no definite D call. The CDR3 is 14 residues long. Germline CDR1 is ENHRY and CDR2 is SYGVKD. V lost 0 bases and J 1 base, leaving 6 bases between the germline ends. The CDR3 region has the DNA TGTGCCATCAGTGAGTCAGCGGTTAACTATGGCTACACCTTC. Protein sequence: CAISESAVNYGYTF.

This sequence joins TRBV18 and TRBJ1-1; a weak D match, TRBD1 (5 bases). CDR1 is KGHSH and CDR2 is LQKENI in the germline V gene. CDR3 length: 14 residues. With 6 bases removed from V and 4 bases from J, the gap between germline ends came to 15 bases. Here the CDR3 reads CASSPPDKGTEAFF. CDR3 DNA: TGTGCCAGCTCGCCTCCGGACAAGGGCACTGAAGCTTTCTTT.

The chain links TRBV10-3 to TRBJ2-7; D call uncertain. V lost 10 bases and J 2 bases, leaving 15 bases between the germline ends. The germline CDR1 and CDR2 sequences are ENHRY and SYGVKD. The CDR3 spans 13 residues. CDR3 in amino acids: CATRSGAAYEQYF. In DNA form, the CDR3 reads TGTGCCACTCGCTCAGGCGCCGCCTACGAGCAGTACTTC.

The chain employs TRBV7-2 and TRBJ2-7; the D gene is possibly TRBD1 (6 bases). Deletions cut 0 bases from V and 6 bases from J, with 12 bases between. Germline CDR1 is SGHTA and CDR2 is FQGNSA. The CDR3 is 14 residues long. The CDR3 sequence: CASSLARQGTEQYF. The CDR3 DNA reads as TGTGCCAGCAGCTTAGCGCGTCAGGGGACCGAGCAGTACTTC. Using reference TRBV7-2 and TRBJ2-7 for the parts outside the CDR3, the full variable domain is GAGVSQSPSNKVTEKGKDVELRCDPISGHTALYWYRQSLGQGLEFLIYFQGNSAPDKSGLPSDRFSAERTGGSVSTLTIQRTQQEDSAVYLCASSLARQGTEQYFGPGTRLTVT.